This entry concerns a single TCR beta chain. The antigen is not known. Amplification used 60 Vbeta primers and 13 Jbeta primers. Here immunoSEQ multiplex PCR was the method, and the copy in TCRdb shows in-frame clones only, minus some. The profile shows about 180,000 clones, over 80% of them singletons. The data are from a study of cytomegalovirus exposure and HLA in healthy donors. The germline V gene has CDR1 SGHDN and CDR2 FVKESK. CDR3 length: 15 residues. The V end lost 4 bases, the J end lost 2 bases, and 12 bases lay between the germline ends. Broader study findings: Reports showed the classifier diagnosing cytomegalovirus status with high specificity and sensitivity. Later analysis revealed greater clonal expansion in HLA-associated TCR beta chains than in equally common others. Because they were indistinguishable, some V segments, including TRBV6-2 and TRBV6-3, were excluded. With further analysis later on, most CMV-associated TCR beta chains appeared HLA-restricted.

The sequence came from a man aged 40-49 years in good health and CMV-seronegative. The sample comprised PBMCs. The chain couples TRBV14 to TRBJ1-5; tentative D call: TRBD1 (5 bases). The chain's CDR3 is CASSRGGLGNQPQHF. The CDR3, as DNA: TGTGCCAGCAGCCGGGGGGGGTTAGGCAATCAGCCCCAGCATTTT.